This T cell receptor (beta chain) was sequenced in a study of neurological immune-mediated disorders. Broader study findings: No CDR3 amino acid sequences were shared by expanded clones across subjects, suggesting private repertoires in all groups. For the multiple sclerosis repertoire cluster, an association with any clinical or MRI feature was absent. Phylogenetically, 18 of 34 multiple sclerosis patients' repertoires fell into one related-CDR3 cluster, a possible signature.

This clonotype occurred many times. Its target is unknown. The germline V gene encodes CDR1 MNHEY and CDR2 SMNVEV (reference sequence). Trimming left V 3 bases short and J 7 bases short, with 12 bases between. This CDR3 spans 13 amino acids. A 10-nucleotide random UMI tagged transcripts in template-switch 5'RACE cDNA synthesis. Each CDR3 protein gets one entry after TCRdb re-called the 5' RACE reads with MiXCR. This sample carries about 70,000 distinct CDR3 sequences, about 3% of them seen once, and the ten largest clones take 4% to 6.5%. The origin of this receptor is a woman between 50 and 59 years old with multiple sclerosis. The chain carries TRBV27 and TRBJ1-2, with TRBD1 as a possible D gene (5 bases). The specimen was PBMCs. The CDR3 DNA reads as TGTGCCAGCAGTTTCGGGGGAAGGGTTGGCTACACCTTC. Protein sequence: CASSFGGRVGYTF.